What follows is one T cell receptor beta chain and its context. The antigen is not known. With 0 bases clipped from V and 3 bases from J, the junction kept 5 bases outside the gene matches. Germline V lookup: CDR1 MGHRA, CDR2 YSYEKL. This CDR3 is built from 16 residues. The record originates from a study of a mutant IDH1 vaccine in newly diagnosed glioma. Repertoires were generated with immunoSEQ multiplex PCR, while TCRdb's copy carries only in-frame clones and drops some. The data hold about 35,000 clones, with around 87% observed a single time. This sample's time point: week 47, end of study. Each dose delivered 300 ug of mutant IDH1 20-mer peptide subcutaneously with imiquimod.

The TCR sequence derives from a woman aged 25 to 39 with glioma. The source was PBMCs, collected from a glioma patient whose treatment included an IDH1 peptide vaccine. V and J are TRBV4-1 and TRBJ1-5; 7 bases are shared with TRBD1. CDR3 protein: CASSQERGTVNQPQHF. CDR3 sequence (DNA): TGCGCCAGCAGCCAAGAGAGGGGGACAGTCAATCAGCCCCAGCATTTT.